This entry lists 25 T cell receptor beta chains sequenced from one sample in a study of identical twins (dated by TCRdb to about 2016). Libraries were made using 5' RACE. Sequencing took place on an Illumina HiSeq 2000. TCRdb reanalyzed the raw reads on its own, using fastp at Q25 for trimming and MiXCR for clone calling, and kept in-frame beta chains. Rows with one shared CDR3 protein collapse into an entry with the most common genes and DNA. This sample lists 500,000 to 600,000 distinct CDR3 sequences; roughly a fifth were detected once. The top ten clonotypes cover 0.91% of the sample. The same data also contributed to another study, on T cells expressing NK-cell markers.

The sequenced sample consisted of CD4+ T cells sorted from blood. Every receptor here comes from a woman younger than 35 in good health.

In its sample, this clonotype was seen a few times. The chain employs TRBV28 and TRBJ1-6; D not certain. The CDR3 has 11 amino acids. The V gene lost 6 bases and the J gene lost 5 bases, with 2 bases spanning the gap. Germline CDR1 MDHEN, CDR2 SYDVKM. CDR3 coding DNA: TGTGCCAGCAGGGATAATTCACCCCTCCACTTT. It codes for CASRDNSPLHF.

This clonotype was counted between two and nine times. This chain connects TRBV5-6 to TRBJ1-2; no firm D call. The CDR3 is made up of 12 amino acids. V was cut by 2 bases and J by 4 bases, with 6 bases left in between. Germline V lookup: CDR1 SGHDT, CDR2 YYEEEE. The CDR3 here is CASSFFPYGYTF. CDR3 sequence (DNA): TGTGCCAGCAGCTTTTTCCCCTATGGCTACACCTTC.

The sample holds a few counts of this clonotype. The chain's CDR3 is CSARRTRGETEAFF. The CDR3 bases are TGCAGTGCTCGTAGAACCAGGGGGGAGACTGAAGCTTTCTTT. The chain recombines TRBV20-1 with TRBJ1-1; 7 bases agree with TRBD1. The CDR3 loop spans 14 amino acids. Trimming removed 5 bases from V and 5 bases from J; junction bases left unmatched: 11. Per the germline V gene, CDR1 is DFQATT and CDR2 is SNEGSKA (reference sequence).

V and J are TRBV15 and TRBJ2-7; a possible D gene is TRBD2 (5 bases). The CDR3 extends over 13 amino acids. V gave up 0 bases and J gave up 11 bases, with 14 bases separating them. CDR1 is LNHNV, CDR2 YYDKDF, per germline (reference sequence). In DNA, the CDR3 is TGTGCCACCAGCAGAGATCTGGGAGCCGAAAAGTACTTC. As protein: CATSRDLGAEKYF. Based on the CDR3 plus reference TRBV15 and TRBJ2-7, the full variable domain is DAMVIQNPRYQVTQFGKPVTLSCSQTLNHNVMYWYQQKSSQAPKLLFHYYDKDFNNEADTPDNFQSRRPNTSFCFLDIRSPGLGDTAMYLCATSRDLGAEKYFGPGTRLTVT.

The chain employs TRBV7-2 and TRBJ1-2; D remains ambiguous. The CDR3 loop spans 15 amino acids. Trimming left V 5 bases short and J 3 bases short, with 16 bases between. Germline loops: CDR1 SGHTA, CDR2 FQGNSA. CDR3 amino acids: CASSQRPEIHYGYTF. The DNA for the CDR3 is TGTGCCAGCAGCCAGAGGCCAGAGATACACTATGGCTACACCTTC.

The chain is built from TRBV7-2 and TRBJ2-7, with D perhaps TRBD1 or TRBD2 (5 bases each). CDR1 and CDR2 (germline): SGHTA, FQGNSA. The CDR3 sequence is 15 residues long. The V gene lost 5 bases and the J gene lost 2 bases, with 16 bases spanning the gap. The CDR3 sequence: CASSLSTRGPYEQYF. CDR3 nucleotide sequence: TGTGCCAGCAGCCTCTCTACCCGGGGCCCCTACGAGCAGTACTTC.

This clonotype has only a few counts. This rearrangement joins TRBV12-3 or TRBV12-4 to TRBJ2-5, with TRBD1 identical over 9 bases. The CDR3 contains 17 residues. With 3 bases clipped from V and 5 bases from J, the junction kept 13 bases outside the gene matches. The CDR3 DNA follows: TGTGCCAGCAGTTTTTGGGGTCGAACAGGGGGCGGTGAGACCCAGTACTTC. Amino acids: CASSFWGRTGGGETQYF.

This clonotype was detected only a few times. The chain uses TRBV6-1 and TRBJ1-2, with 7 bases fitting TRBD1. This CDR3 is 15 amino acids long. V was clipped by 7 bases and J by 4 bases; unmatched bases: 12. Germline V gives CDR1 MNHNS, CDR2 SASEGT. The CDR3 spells CASTSPGTVTYGYTF. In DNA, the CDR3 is TGTGCCAGCACCTCTCCCGGGACAGTAACCTATGGCTACACCTTC.

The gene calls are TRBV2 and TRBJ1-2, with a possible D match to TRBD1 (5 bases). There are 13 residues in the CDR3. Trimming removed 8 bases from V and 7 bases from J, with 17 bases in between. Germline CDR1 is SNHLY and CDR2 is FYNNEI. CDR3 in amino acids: CASSLGVVGGYTF. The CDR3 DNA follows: TGTGCCAGCTCGCTAGGGGTTGTGGGTGGCTACACCTTC. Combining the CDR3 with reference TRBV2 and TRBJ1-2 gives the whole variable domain EPEVTQTPSHQVTQMGQEVILRCVPISNHLYFYWYRQILGQKVEFLVSFYNNEISEKSEIFDDQFSVERPDGSNFTLKIRSTKLEDSAMYFCASSLGVVGGYTFGSGTRLTVV.

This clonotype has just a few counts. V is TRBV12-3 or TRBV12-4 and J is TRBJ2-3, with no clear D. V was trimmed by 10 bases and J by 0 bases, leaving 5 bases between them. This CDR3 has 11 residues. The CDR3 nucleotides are TGTGCCACGACTAGCACAGATACGCAGTATTTT. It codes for CATTSTDTQYF.

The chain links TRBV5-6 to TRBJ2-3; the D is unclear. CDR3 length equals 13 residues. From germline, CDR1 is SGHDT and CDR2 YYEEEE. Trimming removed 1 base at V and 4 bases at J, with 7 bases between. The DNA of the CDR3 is TGTGCCAGCAGCTTGAATTGGGCAGATACGCAGTATTTT. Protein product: CASSLNWADTQYF.

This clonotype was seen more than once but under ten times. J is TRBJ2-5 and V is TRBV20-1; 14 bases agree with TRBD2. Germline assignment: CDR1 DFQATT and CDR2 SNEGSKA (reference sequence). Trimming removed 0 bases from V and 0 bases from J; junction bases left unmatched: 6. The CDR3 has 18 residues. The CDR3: CSARDATSGGVYQETQYF. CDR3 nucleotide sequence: TGCAGTGCTAGAGACGCGACTAGCGGGGGGGTGTACCAAGAGACCCAGTACTTC.

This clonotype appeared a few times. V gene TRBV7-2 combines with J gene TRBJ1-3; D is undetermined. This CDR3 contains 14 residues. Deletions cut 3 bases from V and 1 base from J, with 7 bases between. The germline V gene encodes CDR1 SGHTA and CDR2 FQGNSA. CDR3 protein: CASSLWVSGNTIYF. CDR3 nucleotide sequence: TGTGCCAGCAGCTTGTGGGTTTCTGGAAACACCATATATTTT.

The CDR3 spells CASSQALGQATWQFF. The DNA for the CDR3 is TGCGCCAGCAGCCAAGCCCTCGGGCAGGCCACCTGGCAGTTCTTC. The chain links TRBV4-1 to TRBJ2-1; D uncertain. The CDR3 is 15 residues long. Germline V CDR1 and CDR2: MGHRA, YSYEKL. V lost 1 base to trimming and J lost 12 bases, with 19 bases between them.

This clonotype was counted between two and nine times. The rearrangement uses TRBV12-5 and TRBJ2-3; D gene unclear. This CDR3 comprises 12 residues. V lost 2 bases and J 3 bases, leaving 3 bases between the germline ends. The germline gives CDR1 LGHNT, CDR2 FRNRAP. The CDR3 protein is CASGLKTDTQYF. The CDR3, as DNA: TGTGCTAGTGGTTTGAAAACAGATACGCAGTATTTT.

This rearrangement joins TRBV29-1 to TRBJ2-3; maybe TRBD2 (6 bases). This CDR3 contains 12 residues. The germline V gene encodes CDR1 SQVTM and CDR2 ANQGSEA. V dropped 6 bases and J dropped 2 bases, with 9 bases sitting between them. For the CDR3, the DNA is TGCAGCGTGGAGCGGGCCACAGATACGCAGTATTTT. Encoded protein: CSVERATDTQYF.

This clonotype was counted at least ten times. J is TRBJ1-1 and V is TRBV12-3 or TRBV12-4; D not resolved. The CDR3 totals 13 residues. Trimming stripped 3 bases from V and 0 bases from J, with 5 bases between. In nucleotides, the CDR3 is TGTGCCAGCAGTTTCCGCATGAACACTGAAGCTTTCTTT. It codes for CASSFRMNTEAFF.

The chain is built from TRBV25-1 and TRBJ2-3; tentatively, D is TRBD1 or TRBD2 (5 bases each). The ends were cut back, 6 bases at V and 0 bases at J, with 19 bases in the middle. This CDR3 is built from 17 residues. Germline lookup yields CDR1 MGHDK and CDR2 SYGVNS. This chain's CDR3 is CASSPRRGRTSTDTQYF. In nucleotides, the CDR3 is TGTGCCAGCAGCCCTCGACGGGGACGCACTAGCACAGATACGCAGTATTTT.

This CDR3 is CAISDGTFSYEQYF. The CDR3 nucleotides are TGTGCCATCAGTGACGGGACGTTCTCTTACGAGCAGTACTTC. The V and J genes are TRBV10-3 and TRBJ2-7; D possibly matches TRBD1 or TRBD2 (5 bases each). V shed 3 bases and J shed 4 bases, with 13 bases lying between them. The CDR3 sequence is 14 residues long. Germline V gene lookup returns CDR1 ENHRY and CDR2 SYGVKD.

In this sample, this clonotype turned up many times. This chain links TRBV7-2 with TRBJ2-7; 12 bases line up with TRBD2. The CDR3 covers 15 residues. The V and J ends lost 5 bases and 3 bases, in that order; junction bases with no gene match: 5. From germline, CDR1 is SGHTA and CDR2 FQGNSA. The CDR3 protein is CASSLLAGGLYEQYF. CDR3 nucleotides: TGTGCCAGCAGCCTCCTAGCGGGAGGGCTCTACGAGCAGTACTTC.

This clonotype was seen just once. The DNA for the CDR3 is TGCAGTGCCATCCCTTCGGGACAGGTGAACTATGGCTACACCTTC. Translating it yields CSAIPSGQVNYGYTF. The chain uses TRBV20-1 and TRBJ1-2; TRBD1 matches 8 bases. Germline lookup yields CDR1 DFQATT and CDR2 SNEGSKA (reference sequence). The J segment lost 2 bases and the V segment lost 6 bases, leaving 11 bases of the junction unmatched. The CDR3 is made up of 15 amino acids.

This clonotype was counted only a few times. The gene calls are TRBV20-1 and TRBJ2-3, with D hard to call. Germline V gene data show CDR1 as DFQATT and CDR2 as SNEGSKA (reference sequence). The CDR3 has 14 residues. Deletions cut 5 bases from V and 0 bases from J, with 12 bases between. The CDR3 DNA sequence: TGCAGTGCTGTGAGAAGCGCCAGCACAGATACGCAGTATTTT. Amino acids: CSAVRSASTDTQYF.

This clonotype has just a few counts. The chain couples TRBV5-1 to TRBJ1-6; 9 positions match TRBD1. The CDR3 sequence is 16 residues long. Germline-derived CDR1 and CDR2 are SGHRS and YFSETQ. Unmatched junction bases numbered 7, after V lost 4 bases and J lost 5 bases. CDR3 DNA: TGCGCCAGCAGCCTGAGGGACAGGGCCGATAATTCACCCCTCCACTTT. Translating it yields CASSLRDRADNSPLHF.

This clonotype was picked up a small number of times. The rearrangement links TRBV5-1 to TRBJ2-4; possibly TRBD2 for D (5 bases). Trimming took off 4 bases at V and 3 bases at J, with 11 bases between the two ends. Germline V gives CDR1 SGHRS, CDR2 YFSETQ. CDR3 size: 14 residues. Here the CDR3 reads CASSPDSHKNIQYF. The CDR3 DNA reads TGCGCCAGCAGCCCGGACTCCCACAAAAACATTCAGTACTTC. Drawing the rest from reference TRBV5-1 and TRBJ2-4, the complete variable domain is KAGVTQTPRYLIKTRGQQVTLSCSPISGHRSVSWYQQTPGQGLQFLFEYFSETQRNKGNFPGRFSGRQFSNSRSEMNVSTLELGDSALYLCASSPDSHKNIQYFGAGTRLSVL.

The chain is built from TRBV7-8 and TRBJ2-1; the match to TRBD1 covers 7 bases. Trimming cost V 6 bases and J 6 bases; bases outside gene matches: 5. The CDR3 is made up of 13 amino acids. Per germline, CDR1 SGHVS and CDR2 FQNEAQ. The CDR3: CASRQGQSNEQFF. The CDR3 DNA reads TGTGCCAGCAGACAGGGACAGAGCAATGAGCAGTTCTTC. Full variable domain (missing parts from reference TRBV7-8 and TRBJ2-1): GAGVSQSPRYKVAKRGQDVALRCDPISGHVSLFWYQQALGQGPEFLTYFQNEAQLDKSGLPSDRFFAERPEGSVSTLKIQRTQQEDSAVYLCASRQGQSNEQFFGPGTRLTVL.